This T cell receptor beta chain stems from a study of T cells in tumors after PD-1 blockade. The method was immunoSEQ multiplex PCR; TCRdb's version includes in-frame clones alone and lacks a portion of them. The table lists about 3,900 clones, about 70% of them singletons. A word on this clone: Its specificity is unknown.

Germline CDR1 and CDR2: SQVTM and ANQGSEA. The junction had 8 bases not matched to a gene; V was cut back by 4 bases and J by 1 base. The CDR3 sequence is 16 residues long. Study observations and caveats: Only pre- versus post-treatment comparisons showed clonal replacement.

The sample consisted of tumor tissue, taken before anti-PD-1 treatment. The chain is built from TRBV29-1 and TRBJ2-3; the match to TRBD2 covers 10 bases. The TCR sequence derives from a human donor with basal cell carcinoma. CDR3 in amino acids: CSVAVAGGTGTDTQYF. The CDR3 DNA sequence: TGCAGCGTTGCGGTAGCGGGGGGTACCGGCACAGATACGCAGTATTTT.